This T cell receptor beta chain comes out of a study of OX40 agonist ivuxolimab in advanced cancers. Broader study findings: CD4+ and CD8+ T cells in blood underwent clonal expansion by week 6 at 0.1 to 3.0 mg/kg. Expanded peripheral T cells had an undetermined antigen specificity. Also present in some nonresponders was a low level of normalized T-cell clonal expansion.

Method: immunoSEQ multiplex PCR; TCRdb's copy keeps in-frame clones and lacks some. The table lists approximately 22,000 clones, over 65% of them singletons. The V and J ends lost 6 bases and 8 bases respectively, with 11 bases between them. CDR1 MNHEY and CDR2 SMNVEV come from the germline V gene (reference sequence). The CDR3 contains 12 residues. This clone was detected a few times. The antigen is not known. The chain combines TRBV27 with TRBJ2-1, with a possible D match to TRBD1 (5 bases). The specimen was CD4+ or CD8+ T cells sorted from blood, collected in a trial of the OX40 agonist ivuxolimab. This TCR was recovered from an adult with an advanced solid tumor such as melanoma, head and neck, liver or kidney cancer. CDR3 region: CASSLEGDEQFF. CDR3 coding DNA: TGTGCCAGCAGCCTAGAAGGGGATGAGCAGTTCTTC.